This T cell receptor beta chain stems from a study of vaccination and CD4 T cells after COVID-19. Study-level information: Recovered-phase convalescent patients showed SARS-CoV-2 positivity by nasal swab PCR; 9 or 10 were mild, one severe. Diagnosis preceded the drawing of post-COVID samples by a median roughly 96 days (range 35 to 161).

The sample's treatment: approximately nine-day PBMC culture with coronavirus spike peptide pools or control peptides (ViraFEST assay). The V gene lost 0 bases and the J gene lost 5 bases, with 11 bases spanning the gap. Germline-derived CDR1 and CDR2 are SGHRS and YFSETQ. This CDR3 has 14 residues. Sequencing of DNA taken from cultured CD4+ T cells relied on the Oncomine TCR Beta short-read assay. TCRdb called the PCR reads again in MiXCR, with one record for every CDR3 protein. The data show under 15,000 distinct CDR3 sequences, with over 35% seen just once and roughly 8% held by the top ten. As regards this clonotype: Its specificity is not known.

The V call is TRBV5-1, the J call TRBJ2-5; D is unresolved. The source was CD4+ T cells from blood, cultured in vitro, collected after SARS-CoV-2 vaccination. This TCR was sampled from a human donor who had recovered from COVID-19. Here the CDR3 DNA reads TGCGCCAGCAGCTTGGATCCGATATGGGAGACCCAGTACTTC. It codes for CASSLDPIWETQYF.